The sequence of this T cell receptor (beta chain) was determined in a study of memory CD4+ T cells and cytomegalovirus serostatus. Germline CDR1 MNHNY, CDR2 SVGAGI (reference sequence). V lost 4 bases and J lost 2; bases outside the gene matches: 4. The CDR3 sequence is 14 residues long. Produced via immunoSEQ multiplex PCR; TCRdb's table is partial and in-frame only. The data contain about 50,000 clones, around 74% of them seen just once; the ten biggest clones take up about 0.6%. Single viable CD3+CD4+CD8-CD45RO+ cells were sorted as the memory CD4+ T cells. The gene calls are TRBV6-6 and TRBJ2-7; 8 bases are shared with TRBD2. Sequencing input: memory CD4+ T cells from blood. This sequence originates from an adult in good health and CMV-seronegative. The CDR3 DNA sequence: TGTGCCAGCAGTTCCCCCGGGGGGGCCTACGAGCAGTACTTC. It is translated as CASSSPGGAYEQYF.